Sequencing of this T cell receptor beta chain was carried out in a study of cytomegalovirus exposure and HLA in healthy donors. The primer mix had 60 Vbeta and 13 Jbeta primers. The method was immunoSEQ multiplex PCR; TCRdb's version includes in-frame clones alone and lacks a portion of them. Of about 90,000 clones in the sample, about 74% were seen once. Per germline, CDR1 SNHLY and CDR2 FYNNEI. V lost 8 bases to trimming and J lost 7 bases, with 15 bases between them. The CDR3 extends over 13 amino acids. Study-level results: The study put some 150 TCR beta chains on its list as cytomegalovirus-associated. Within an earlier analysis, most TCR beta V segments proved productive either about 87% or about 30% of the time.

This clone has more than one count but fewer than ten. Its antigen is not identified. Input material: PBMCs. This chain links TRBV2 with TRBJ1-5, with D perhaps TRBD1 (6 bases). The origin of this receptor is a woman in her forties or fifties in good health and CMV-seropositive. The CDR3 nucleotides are TGTGCCAGCGCAGGGGATGTGTGGCAGCCCCAGCATTTT. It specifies CASAGDVWQPQHF.